This paragraph reports one T cell receptor (beta chain). Trimming removed 2 bases from V and 3 bases from J, with 8 bases in between. Germline assignment: CDR1 LGHNA and CDR2 YNFKEQ. The CDR3 totals 13 residues. This entry belongs to a study of shared clonotypes between healthy human individuals. Sequencing was performed with immunoSEQ multiplex PCR; in TCRdb, only in-frame clones are kept and a portion is missing. Of 2 million to 2.5 million clones listed, 95% were seen once; the top ten hold 0.13%. This sequence was found in a man aged 18 to 29 in good health. The chain employs TRBV4-2 and TRBJ2-7; no definite D call. The sample consisted of naive CD4+ T cells sorted from blood. The subset denotes: CD45RA+ positively selected. CDR3 residues: CASSQRLNYEQYF. CDR3 nucleotides: TGTGCCAGCAGCCAACGACTGAACTACGAGCAGTACTTC.